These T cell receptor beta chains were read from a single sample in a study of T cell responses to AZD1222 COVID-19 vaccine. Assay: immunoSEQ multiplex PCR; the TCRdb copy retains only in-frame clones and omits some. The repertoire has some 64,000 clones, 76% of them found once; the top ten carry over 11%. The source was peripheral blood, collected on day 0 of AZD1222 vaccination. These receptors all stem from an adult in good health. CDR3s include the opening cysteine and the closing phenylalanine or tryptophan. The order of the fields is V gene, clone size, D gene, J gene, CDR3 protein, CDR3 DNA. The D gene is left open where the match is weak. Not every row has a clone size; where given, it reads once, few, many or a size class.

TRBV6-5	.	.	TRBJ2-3	CASSYSANTDTQYF	TGTGCCAGCAGTTACTCTGCCAACACGGATACGCAGTATTTT
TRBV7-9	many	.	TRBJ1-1	CASSRRAGARMNTEAFF	TGTGCCAGCAGCCGTAGGGCGGGGGCAAGGATGAACACTGAAGCTTTCTTT
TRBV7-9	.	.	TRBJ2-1	CASSEGLLDNEQFF	TGTGCCAGCAGTGAGGGACTCCTCGACAATGAGCAGTTCTTC
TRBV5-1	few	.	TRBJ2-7	CASSPLEGSGPREQYF	TGCGCCAGCAGCCCCCTGGAGGGTTCGGGACCAAGAGAGCAGTACTTC
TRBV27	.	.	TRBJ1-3	CASRPQGNGNTIYF	TGTGCCAGCAGGCCTCAGGGGAACGGAAACACCATATATTTT
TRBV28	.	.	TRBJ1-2	CASGWNYGYTF	TGTGCCAGCGGGTGGAACTATGGCTACACCTTC
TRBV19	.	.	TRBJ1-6	CASSMRSPMAPLHF	TGTGCCAGTAGTATGAGATCCCCTATGGCACCCCTCCACTTT
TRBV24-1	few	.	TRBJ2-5	CATTGSGTEETQYF	TGTGCCACCACCGGATCCGGGACGGAAGAGACCCAGTACTTC
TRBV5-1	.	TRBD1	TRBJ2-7	CASSFTGGEQYF	TGCGCCAGCAGCTTTACAGGGGGCGAGCAGTACTTC
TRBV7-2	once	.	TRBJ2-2	CASRSDNTGELFF	TGTGCCAGCAGATCGGACAACACCGGGGAGCTGTTTTTT
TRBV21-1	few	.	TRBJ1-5	CASSVRDNSNQPQHF	TGTGCCAGCAGCGTCCGGGACAATAGCAATCAGCCCCAGCATTTT
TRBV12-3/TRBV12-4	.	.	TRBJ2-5	CASSLGETQYF	TGTGCCAGCAGTTTGGGGGAGACCCAGTACTTC
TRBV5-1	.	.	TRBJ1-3	CASSLLPGNPISGNTIYF	TGCGCCAGCAGCTTGCTGCCAGGGAATCCGATCTCTGGAAACACCATATATTTT
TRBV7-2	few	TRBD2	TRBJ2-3	CASSLASGGNTQYF	TGTGCCAGCAGCTTAGCTAGCGGGGGAAATACGCAGTATTTT
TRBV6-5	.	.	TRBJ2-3	CASSYRGGSTDTQYF	TGTGCCAGCAGCTACAGGGGGGGTAGCACAGATACGCAGTATTTT
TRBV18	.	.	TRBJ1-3	CASSPGAGNTIYF	TGTGCCAGCTCACCAGGGGCTGGAAACACCATATATTTT
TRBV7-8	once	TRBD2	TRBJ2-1	CASSLGIAGGINNEQFF	TGTGCCAGCAGCTTGGGGATAGCGGGGGGCATTAACAATGAGCAGTTCTTC
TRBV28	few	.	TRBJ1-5	CASISSRVPGQPQHF	TGTGCCAGCATCTCGTCCCGGGTACCCGGTCAGCCCCAGCATTTT
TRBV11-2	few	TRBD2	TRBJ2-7	CASSPIAGSYEQYF	TGTGCCAGCAGCCCCATAGCGGGTTCCTACGAGCAGTACTTC
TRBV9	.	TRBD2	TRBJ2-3	CASSVAGLAPTDTQYF	TGTGCCAGCAGCGTAGCGGGACTAGCTCCGACAGATACGCAGTATTTT
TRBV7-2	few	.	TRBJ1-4	CASRSTVNEKLFF	TGTGCCAGCAGGAGTACAGTTAATGAAAAACTGTTTTTT
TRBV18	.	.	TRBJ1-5	CASSPEGDQPQHF	TGTGCCAGCTCACCGGAGGGGGACCAGCCCCAGCATTTT
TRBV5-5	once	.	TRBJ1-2	CASSFGIAEHYGYTF	TGTGCCAGCAGCTTCGGCATTGCGGAACACTATGGCTACACCTTC